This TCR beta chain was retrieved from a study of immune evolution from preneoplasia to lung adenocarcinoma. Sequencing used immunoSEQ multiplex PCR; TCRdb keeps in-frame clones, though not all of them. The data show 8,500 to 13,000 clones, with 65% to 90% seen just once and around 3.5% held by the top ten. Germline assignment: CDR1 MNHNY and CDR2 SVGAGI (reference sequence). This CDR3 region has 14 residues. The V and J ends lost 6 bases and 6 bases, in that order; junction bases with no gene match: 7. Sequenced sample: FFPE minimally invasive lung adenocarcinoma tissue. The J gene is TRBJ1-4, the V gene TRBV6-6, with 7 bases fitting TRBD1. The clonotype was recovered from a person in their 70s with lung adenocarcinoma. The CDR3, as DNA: TGTGCCAGCAGACCGGGACAGTGGGATGAAAAACTGTTTTTT. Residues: CASRPGQWDEKLFF.